The next 23 T cell receptor beta chains were all read from a single sample in a study of T cells in women clearing cervical HPV infection. The repertoire was sequenced with immunoSEQ multiplex PCR; TCRdb's copy has only in-frame clones and lacks some. The sample table sets out about 36,000 clones. Sequenced material: blood buffy coat. The receptors come from a woman aged 18 to 75 with a cervical HPV16 infection that either progressed to CIN3+ or cleared (not recorded which).

Details on this clone: The read is 3 residues too short to cover the CDR3 end, so that end is filled in from the germline J gene. V gene TRBV11-2 combines with J gene TRBJ1-1; tentatively, D is TRBD1 (5 bases). V was clipped by 0 bases and J by 1 base, with 9 bases between them. This CDR3 has 15 amino acids. Germline V gene data show CDR1 as SGHAT and CDR2 as FQNNGV. The CDR3 sequence: CASSLESGQNTEAFF. The part of the CDR3 DNA that was read is TGTGCCAGCAGCTTAGAGTCAGGGCAGAACACTGAA.

CDR3 residues: CASSESGGVNEKLFF. The part of the CDR3 DNA that was read is TGTGCCAGTAGTGAGTCGGGGGGAGTAAATGAAAAG. The gene calls are TRBV19 and TRBJ2-2; 7 positions match TRBD2. Read coverage stops 3 residues before the CDR3 terminus; the germline J gene supplies the remainder. Looked up from germline, CDR1 is LNHDA and CDR2 is SQIVND (reference sequence). CDR3 length: 15 amino acids. Filled out from reference TRBV19 and TRBJ2-2, the complete variable domain reads DGGITQSPKYLFRKEGQNVTLSCEQNLNHDAMYWYRQDPGQGLRLIYYSQIVNDFQKGDIAEGYSVSREKKESFPLTVTSAQKNPTAFYLCASSESGGVNEKLFFGEGSRLTVL.

About this clone: The read comes to an end 3 residues before the CDR3 does, leaving the germline J gene to fill in the end. This sequence joins TRBV7-9 and TRBJ1-2, with D perhaps TRBD1 (6 bases). Germline lookup yields CDR1 SEHNR and CDR2 FQNEAQ (reference sequence). The CDR3 is 13 residues long. Incomplete CDR3 DNA: TGTGCCAGCAGCTACGGGGGGGCACAGGCG. This codes for CASSYGGAQA. From start to end, the CDR3 is CASSYGGAQAYTF.

CDR3 sequence: CASSHSGDEQFF. The part of the CDR3 DNA that was read is TGTGCCAGCAGCCATAGCGGGGATGAG. The genes are TRBV2 and TRBJ2-1, with 8 nucleotides matching TRBD2. Sequencing ends 3 residues short of the CDR3 end; the germline J gene provides the rest. The V and J ends lost 6 bases and 8 bases, in that order; junction bases with no gene match: 3. Looked up from germline, CDR1 is SNHLY and CDR2 is FYNNEI. CDR3 length: 12 amino acids.

Points on this clone: The read ends 3 residues early relative to the CDR3; the germline J gene fills the gap. The chain uses TRBV20-1 and TRBJ1-5; 12 bases are shared with TRBD1. Germline V gene data show CDR1 as DFQATT and CDR2 as SNEGSKA (reference sequence). The V segment lost 6 bases and the J segment 3 bases; nucleotides outside the gene matches: 3. The length of the CDR3 is 14 residues. CDR3 DNA, as far as it was read: TGCAGTGCGGGACAGGGGGCTACCAATCAGCCC. Translation: CSAGQGATNQP. The whole CDR3 is CSAGQGATNQPQHF.

Concerning this clone itself: The read terminates 3 residues before the CDR3 end, so the remaining end is supplied by the germline J gene. This chain connects TRBV19 to TRBJ2-7, with 7 bases identical to TRBD2. V shed 3 bases, J shed 6 bases, and the junction held 2 bases outside the gene matches. The CDR3 has 12 residues. The germline gives CDR1 LNHDA, CDR2 SQIVND (reference sequence). CDR3 region: CASSIGGGEQYF. Partial CDR3 DNA: TGTGCCAGTAGTATCGGCGGGGGCGAG. Filled out from reference TRBV19 and TRBJ2-7, the complete variable domain reads DGGITQSPKYLFRKEGQNVTLSCEQNLNHDAMYWYRQDPGQGLRLIYYSQIVNDFQKGDIAEGYSVSREKKESFPLTVTSAQKNPTAFYLCASSIGGGEQYFGPGTRLTVT.

About this clone itself: The CDR3 is cut off 3 residues early in the read; its end comes from the germline J gene. V is TRBV7-6 and J is TRBJ1-1; the D gene is possibly TRBD1 (6 bases). This CDR3 is 15 amino acids long. V was clipped by 4 bases and J by 5 bases, with 17 bases between them. Germline loops: CDR1 SGHVS, CDR2 FNYEAQ. Incomplete CDR3 DNA: TGTGCCAGCAGCTACAGGGAGGGATTTGGGACTGAA. Translating gives CASSYREGFGTE. The whole CDR3 sequence reads CASSYREGFGTEAFF.

In regard to this clone: Read data end 3 residues before the CDR3 end; the end is taken from the germline J gene. The chain employs TRBV19 and TRBJ2-3; a possible D gene is TRBD1 (6 bases). Germline V CDR1 and CDR2: LNHDA, SQIVND (reference sequence). The CDR3 covers 16 residues. The CDR3 sequence is CASSTTGQGSNQPQYF. The covered CDR3 bases are TGTGCCAGTAGTACCACAGGCCAGGGGAGCAATCAGCCG.

As to this clone: The DNA ends 3 residues before the CDR3 does, and the rest of the CDR3 is filled in from the germline J gene. This sequence joins TRBV2 and TRBJ1-2, with 11 bases that match TRBD1. Germline V gene sequence: CDR1 SNHLY, CDR2 FYNNEI. The CDR3 is 14 residues long. CDR3 bases read: TGTGCCAGCAGCCTGGACAGGGGGCCCTACGAC. It is translated as CASSLDRGPYD. The CDR3, in full, reads CASSLDRGPYDYTF.

A remark on this clone: The observed sequence ends 3 residues before the CDR3 terminus, with the missing tail filled in from the germline J gene. The rearrangement links TRBV7-6 to TRBJ2-2, with D possibly being TRBD1 (6 bases). The germline gives CDR1 SGHVS, CDR2 FNYEAQ. The CDR3 is made up of 14 amino acids. The V end was cut by 1 base, the J end by 6 bases, with 9 bases between. The sequenced part of the CDR3 DNA is TGTGCCAGCAGCTTAGAACAGGGTTCCGGGGAG. Its protein is CASSLEQGSGE. The CDR3 in its entirety is CASSLEQGSGELFF.

Concerning this clone itself: The read terminates 3 residues ahead of where the CDR3 ends, so the germline J gene completes it. The V gene is TRBV10-3, the J gene TRBJ2-3; 14 bases are a match to TRBD2. The V gene end was trimmed by 3 bases and the J gene end by 4 bases; junction bases not matched to a gene: 3. Germline CDR1 reads ENHRY; CDR2 reads SYGVKD. The CDR3 consists of 16 residues. The CDR3 loop reads CAISDGLAGGSDTQYF. The part of the CDR3 DNA that was read is TGTGCCATCAGTGATGGACTAGCGGGGGGATCAGATACG.

To note about this clone: The read ends 3 residues shy of where the CDR3 ends; the end is completed using the germline J gene. The chain joins TRBV11-2 to TRBJ2-1; tentative D call: TRBD2 (6 bases). Germline V gives CDR1 SGHAT, CDR2 FQNNGV. This CDR3 is 13 amino acids long. Trimming took 2 bases from V and 8 from J, leaving 10 bases between them. CDR3 loop: CASSLRGWDEQFF. The CDR3 bases that were read are TGTGCCAGCAGCTTACGGGGGTGGGATGAG.

The CDR3: CASSLVASGGAPDTQYF. The sequenced part of the CDR3 DNA is TGCGCCAGCAGCTTGGTGGCTAGCGGGGGGGCCCCAGATACG. The chain couples TRBV5-1 to TRBJ2-3; 12 positions agree with TRBD2. The CDR3 goes on 3 residues after the read ends, and that part is filled in from the germline J gene. Germline values: CDR1 SGHRS, CDR2 YFSETQ. This CDR3 is built from 17 residues. Unmatched junction bases numbered 6, after V lost 0 bases and J lost 4 bases. The variable domain in full, completed from reference TRBV5-1 and TRBJ2-3, reads KAGVTQTPRYLIKTRGQQVTLSCSPISGHRSVSWYQQTPGQGLQFLFEYFSETQRNKGNFPGRFSGRQFSNSRSEMNVSTLELGDSALYLCASSLVASGGAPDTQYFGPGTRLTVL.

This clone shows up as medium-sized by frequency. The read halts 3 residues ahead of the CDR3 end, with the missing end drawn from the germline J gene. V gene TRBV6-1 combines with J gene TRBJ1-4, with D possibly TRBD1 on 5 matching bases. V was pared by 4 bases and J by 6 bases, with 12 bases between. The CDR3 is 14 residues long. Germline V CDR1 and CDR2: MNHNS, SASEGT. CDR3 DNA, as far as it was read: TGTGCCAGCAGTGGGGAAGCAGGGTATGAAAAA. This codes for CASSGEAGYEK. The CDR3 in full is CASSGEAGYEKLFF.

Points on this clone: Coverage ceases 3 residues before the CDR3 finishes, and the germline J gene fills in the end. This sequence joins TRBV12-3 or TRBV12-4 and TRBJ2-2, with 10 bases aligning to TRBD1. J gave up 6 bases and V 4 bases, and 14 bases lay outside the gene matches. This CDR3 contains 18 residues. CDR3 loop: CASSSSGTGVPISGELFF. The sequenced part of the CDR3 DNA is TGTGCCAGCAGTTCTTCCGGGACAGGGGTTCCAATCTCCGGGGAG.

In regard to this clone: The sequenced fragment ends 3 residues before the CDR3 boundary, so the rest is inferred from the germline J gene. J is TRBJ1-2 and V is TRBV12-3 or TRBV12-4; tentative D call: TRBD1 (5 bases). CDR3 length: 13 residues. Trimming took 2 bases from V and 5 from J, leaving 9 bases between them. CDR3 residues: CASSLRAGYGYTF. The part of the CDR3 DNA that was read is TGTGCCAGCAGTTTAAGGGCAGGGTATGGC.

A word on this clone: The sequence runs out 3 residues before the end of the CDR3; the remainder is reconstructed from the germline J gene. The rearrangement links TRBV4-1 to TRBJ2-1, with a weak D call TRBD2 (6 bases). Germline V CDR1 and CDR2: MGHRA, YSYEKL. The CDR3 has 15 amino acids. The germline V and J ends were trimmed by 2 bases and 6 bases, with 14 bases remaining between them. Here the CDR3 reads CASSQLGLPPNEQFF. The sequenced CDR3 bases are TGCGCCAGCAGCCAACTGGGACTCCCTCCCAATGAG.

As for this clone: The missing CDR3 end, 3 residues past where the read stops, is filled in from the germline J gene. The chain has TRBV20-1 and TRBJ1-1; 7 nucleotides agree with TRBD1. In germline, CDR1 is DFQATT, CDR2 SNEGSKA (reference sequence). This CDR3 has 13 residues. V shed 3 bases and J 5 bases; nucleotides not matched to a gene: 6. CDR3 region: CSASGTEGTEAFF. The sequenced part of the CDR3 DNA is TGCAGTGCTAGCGGGACAGAGGGAACTGAA.

CDR3 protein: CASRYTENTEAFF. CDR3 DNA, as far as it was read: TGTGCCAGCAGGTATACAGAGAACACTGAA. The rearrangement links TRBV7-2 to TRBJ1-1; D gene ambiguous. The read terminates 3 residues before the CDR3 end, so the remaining end is supplied by the germline J gene. Trimming cost V 6 bases and J 1 base, with 9 bases left between them. In germline, CDR1 is SGHTA, CDR2 FQGNSA. This CDR3 has 13 amino acids.

Notes on this clone: The read terminates 3 residues before the CDR3 end, so the remaining end is supplied by the germline J gene. V gene TRBV5-1 combines with J gene TRBJ2-3, with D possibly being TRBD2 (7 bases). The germline V gene encodes CDR1 SGHRS and CDR2 YFSETQ. The CDR3 length is 15 residues. CDR3 bases read: TGCGCCAGCAGCTTGCCGGGGGGCCCCCAGGAGACG. Residues: CASSLPGGPQET. The entire CDR3 sequence reads CASSLPGGPQETQYF.

In regard to this clone: The CDR3 end is not reached by the read, which stops 3 residues before it; the germline J gene fills it in. The chain joins TRBV19 to TRBJ1-2, with 10 bases lining up with TRBD1. The CDR3 contains 15 residues. CDR1 is LNHDA, CDR2 SQIVND, per germline (reference sequence). The CDR3 region is CASSMWDRGDYDYTF. CDR3 DNA, as far as it was read: TGTGCCAGTAGTATGTGGGACAGGGGAGACTACGAC.

Concerning this clone: The read is 3 residues too short to cover the CDR3 end, so that end is filled in from the germline J gene. The chain employs TRBV5-1 and TRBJ1-1; 12 nucleotides match TRBD1. J lost 4 bases, V lost 3 bases, and 4 bases had no gene match. The CDR3 totals 15 residues. Germline CDR1 and CDR2: SGHRS and YFSETQ. CDR3 DNA (partial): TGCGCCAGCAGCTCGGGACAGGGGGCGGGCACTGAA. Amino acids: CASSSGQGAGTE. In full, the CDR3 reads CASSSGQGAGTEAFF.

About this clone: Coverage ceases 3 residues before the CDR3 finishes, and the germline J gene fills in the end. V usage is TRBV7-2 and J usage is TRBJ2-7; 7 bases fit TRBD1. The CDR3 spans 12 residues. CDR1 is SGHTA, CDR2 FQGNSA, per germline. Losses at the gene ends were 2 bases for V and 6 bases for J; bases not matched to a gene: 1. CDR3 DNA (partial): TGTGCCAGCAGCTTAAACAGGGGCGAG. Translation: CASSLNRGE. The whole CDR3 region reads CASSLNRGEQYF.